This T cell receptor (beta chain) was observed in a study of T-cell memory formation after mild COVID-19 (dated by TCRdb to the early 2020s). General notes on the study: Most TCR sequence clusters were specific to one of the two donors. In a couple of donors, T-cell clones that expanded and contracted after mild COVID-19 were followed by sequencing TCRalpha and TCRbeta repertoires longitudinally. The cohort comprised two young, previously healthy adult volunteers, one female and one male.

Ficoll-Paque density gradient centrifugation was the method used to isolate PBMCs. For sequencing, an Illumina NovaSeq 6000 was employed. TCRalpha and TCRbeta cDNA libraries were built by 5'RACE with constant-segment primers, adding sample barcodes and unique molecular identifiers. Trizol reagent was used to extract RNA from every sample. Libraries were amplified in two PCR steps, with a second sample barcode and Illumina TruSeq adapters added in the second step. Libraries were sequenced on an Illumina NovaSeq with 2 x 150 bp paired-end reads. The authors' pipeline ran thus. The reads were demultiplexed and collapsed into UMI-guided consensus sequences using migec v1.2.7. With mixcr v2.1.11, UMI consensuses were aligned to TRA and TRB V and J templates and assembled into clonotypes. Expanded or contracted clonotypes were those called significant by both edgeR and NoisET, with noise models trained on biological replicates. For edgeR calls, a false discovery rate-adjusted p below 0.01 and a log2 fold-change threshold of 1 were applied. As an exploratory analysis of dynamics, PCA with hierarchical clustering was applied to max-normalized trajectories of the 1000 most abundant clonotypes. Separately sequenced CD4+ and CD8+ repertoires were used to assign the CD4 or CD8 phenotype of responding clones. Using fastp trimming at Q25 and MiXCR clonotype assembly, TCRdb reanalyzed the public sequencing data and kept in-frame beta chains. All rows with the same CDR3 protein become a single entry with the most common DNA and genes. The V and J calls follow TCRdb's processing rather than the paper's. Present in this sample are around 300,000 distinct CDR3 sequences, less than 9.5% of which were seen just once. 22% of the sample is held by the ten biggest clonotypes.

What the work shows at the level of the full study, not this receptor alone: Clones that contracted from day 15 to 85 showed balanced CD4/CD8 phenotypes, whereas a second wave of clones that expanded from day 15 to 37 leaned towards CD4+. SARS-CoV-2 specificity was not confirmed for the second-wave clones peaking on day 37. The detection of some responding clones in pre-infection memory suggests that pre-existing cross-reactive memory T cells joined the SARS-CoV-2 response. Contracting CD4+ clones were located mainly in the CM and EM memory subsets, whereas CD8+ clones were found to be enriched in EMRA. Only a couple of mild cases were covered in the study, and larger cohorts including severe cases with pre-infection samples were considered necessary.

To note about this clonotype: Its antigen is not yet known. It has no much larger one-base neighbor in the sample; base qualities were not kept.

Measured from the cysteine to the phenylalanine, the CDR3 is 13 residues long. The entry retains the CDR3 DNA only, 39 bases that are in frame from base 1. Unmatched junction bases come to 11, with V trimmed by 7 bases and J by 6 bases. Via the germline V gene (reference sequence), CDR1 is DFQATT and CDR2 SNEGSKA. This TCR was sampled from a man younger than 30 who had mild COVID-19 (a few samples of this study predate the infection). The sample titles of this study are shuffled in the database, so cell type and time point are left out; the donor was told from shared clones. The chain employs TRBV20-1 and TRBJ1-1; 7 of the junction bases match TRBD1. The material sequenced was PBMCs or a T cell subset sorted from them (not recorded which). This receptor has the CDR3 CSDLRQGRAEAFF. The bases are TGCAGTGACCTCCGACAGGGTCGGGCTGAAGCTTTCTTT.